The entry below gives a single T cell receptor beta chain sequence along with its context. Its antigen is not known. The CDR3 spans 15 residues. V was pared by 2 bases and J by 5 bases, with 6 bases of the junction left unmatched. Per germline, CDR1 LGHNA and CDR2 YNFKEQ. This specimen belongs to a study of identical twins. Findings and caveats of the study: Whereas memory repertoires showed no such difference, abundant cord blood beta clonotypes carried fewer insertions.

TCRdb recomputed calls from the 5' RACE reads with MiXCR, one row per CDR3 protein. The sample holds 1.5 million to 2 million distinct CDR3 sequences, more than 30% seen once. V usage is TRBV4-2 and J usage is TRBJ2-3; 8 positions match TRBD1. Sequences were obtained from cord blood. The TCR comes from a newborn girl in good health. The CDR3 spells CASSQPQQGGDTQYF. The CDR3 DNA reads TGTGCCAGCAGCCAACCCCAACAGGGGGGAGATACGCAGTATTTT.